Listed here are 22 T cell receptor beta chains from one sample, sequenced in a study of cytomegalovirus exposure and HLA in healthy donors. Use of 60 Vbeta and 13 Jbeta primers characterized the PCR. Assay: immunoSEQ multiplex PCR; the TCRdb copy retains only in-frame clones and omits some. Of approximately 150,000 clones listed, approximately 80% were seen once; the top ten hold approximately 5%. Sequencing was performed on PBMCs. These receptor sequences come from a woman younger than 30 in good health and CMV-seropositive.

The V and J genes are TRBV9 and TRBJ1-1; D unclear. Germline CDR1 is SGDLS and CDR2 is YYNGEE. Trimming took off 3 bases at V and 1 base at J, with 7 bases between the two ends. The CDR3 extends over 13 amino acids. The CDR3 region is CASSAEGNTEAFF. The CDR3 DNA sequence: TGTGCCAGCAGCGCGGAGGGGAACACTGAAGCTTTCTTT. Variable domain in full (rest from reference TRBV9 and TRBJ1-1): DSGVTQTPKHLITATGQRVTLRCSPRSGDLSVYWYQQSLDQGLQFLIQYYNGEERAKGNILERFSAQQFPDLHSELNLSSLELGDSALYFCASSAEGNTEAFFGQGTRLTVV.

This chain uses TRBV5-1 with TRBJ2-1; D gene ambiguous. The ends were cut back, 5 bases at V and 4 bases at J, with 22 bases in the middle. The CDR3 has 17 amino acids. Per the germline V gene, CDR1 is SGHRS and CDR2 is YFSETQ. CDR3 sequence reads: CASSPVPEPNFYNEQFF. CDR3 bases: TGCGCCAGCAGTCCCGTCCCAGAACCAAATTTTTACAATGAGCAGTTCTTC.

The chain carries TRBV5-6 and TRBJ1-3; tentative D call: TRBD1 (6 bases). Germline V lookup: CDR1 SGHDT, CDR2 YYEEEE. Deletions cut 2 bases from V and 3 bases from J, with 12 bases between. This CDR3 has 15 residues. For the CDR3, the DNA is TGTGCCAGCAGCTTCTTTTCACAGGGTGGAAACACCATATATTTT. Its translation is CASSFFSQGGNTIYF.

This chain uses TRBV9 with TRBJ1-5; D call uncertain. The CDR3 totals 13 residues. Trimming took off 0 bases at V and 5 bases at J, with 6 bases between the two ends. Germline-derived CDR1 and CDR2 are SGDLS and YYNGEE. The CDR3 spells CASSVGEDQPQHF. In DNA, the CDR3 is TGTGCCAGCAGCGTAGGCGAGGATCAGCCCCAGCATTTT.

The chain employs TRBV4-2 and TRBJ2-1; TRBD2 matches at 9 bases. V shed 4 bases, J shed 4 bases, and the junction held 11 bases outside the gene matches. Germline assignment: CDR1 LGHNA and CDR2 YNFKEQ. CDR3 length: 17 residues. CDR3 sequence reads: CASSLAHAGGLYNEQFF. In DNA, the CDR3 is TGTGCCAGCAGCCTAGCCCACGCGGGGGGGCTTTACAATGAGCAGTTCTTC.

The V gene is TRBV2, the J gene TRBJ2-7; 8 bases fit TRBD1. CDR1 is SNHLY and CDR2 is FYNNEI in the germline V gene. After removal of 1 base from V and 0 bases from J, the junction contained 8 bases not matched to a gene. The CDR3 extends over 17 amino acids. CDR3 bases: TGTGCCAGCAGTGAAGAGGTTACGGGACAGGACTCCTACGAGCAGTACTTC. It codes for CASSEEVTGQDSYEQYF.

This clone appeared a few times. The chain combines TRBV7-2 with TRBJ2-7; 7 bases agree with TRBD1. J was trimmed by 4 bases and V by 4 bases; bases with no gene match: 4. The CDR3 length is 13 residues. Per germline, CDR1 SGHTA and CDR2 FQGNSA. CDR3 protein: CASSWDSDYEQYF. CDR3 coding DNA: TGTGCCAGCAGCTGGGACAGTGATTACGAGCAGTACTTC. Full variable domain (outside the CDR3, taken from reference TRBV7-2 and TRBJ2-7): GAGVSQSPSNKVTEKGKDVELRCDPISGHTALYWYRQSLGQGLEFLIYFQGNSAPDKSGLPSDRFSAERTGGSVSTLTIQRTQQEDSAVYLCASSWDSDYEQYFGPGTRLTVT.

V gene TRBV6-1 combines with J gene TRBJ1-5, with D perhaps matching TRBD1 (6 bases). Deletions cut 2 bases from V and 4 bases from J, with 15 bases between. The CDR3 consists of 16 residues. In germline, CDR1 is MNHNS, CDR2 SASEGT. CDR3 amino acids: CASSELAGAENQPQHF. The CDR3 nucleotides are TGTGCCAGCAGTGAATTGGCGGGGGCCGAGAATCAGCCCCAGCATTTT.

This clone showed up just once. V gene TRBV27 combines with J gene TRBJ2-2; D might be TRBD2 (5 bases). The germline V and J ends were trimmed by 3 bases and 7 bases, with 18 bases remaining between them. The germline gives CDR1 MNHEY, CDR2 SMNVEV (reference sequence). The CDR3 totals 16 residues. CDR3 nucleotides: TGTGCCAGCAGTTTGCGGAGCGGCTGGGTGAGCGGGGAGCTGTTTTTT. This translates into CASSLRSGWVSGELFF.

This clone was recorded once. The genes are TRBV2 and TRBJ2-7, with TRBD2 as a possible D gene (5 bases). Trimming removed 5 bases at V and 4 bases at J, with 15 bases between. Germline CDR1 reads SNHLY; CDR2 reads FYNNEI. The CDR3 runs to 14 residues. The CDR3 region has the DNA TGTGCCAGCAGTTTCAGCGGACCTCGGTACGAGCAGTACTTC. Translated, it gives CASSFSGPRYEQYF.

The CDR3, as DNA: TGCGCCAGCAGCCCATACCCACACCCGGGACAGGGGGCGAAGAACACTGAAGCTTTCTTT. Protein sequence: CASSPYPHPGQGAKNTEAFF. The chain recombines TRBV5-1 with TRBJ1-1; 12 bases map to TRBD1. J was trimmed by 1 base and V by 4 bases; bases with no gene match: 17. CDR1 and CDR2 (germline): SGHRS, YFSETQ. The length of the CDR3 is 20 residues.

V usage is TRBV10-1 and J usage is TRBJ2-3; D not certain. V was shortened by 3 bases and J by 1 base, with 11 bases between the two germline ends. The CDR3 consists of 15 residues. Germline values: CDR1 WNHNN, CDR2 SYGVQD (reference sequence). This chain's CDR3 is CASSEPQVGTDTQYF. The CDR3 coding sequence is TGCGCCAGCAGTGAACCGCAGGTTGGCACAGATACGCAGTATTTT.

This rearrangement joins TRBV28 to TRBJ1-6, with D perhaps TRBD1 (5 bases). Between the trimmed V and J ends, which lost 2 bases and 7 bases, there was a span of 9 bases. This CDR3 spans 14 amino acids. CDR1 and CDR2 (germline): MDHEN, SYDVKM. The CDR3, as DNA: TGTGCCAGCAGTTTACAGGGCGAGAATTCACCCCTCCACTTT. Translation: CASSLQGENSPLHF.

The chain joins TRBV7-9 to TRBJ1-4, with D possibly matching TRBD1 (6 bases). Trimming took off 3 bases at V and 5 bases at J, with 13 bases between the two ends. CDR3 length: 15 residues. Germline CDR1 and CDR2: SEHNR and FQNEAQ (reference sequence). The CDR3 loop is CASSLESGTNEKLFF. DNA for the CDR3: TGTGCCAGCAGCTTGGAATCAGGGACAAATGAAAAACTGTTTTTT.

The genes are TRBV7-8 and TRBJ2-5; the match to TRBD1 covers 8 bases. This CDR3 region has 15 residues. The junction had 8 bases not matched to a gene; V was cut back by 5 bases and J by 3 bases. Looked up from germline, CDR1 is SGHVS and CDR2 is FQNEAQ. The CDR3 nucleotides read TGTGCCAGCAGCACAAGACAGGGGCAGGAAGAGACCCAGTACTTC. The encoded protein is CASSTRQGQEETQYF.

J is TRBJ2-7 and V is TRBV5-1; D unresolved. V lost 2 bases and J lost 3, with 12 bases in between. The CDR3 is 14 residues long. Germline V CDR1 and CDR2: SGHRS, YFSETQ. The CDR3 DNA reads TGCGCCAGCAGCTTACAGTCCCCTGACTACGAGCAGTACTTC. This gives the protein CASSLQSPDYEQYF.

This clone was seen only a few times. The CDR3 loop is CASSVAAGEYVSPLHF. The DNA of the CDR3 is TGTGCCAGCAGCGTAGCGGCAGGGGAGTACGTTTCACCCCTCCACTTT. The chain uses TRBV9 and TRBJ1-6; possible D gene TRBD1, 6 bases. Trimming took off 0 bases at V and 9 bases at J, with 16 bases between the two ends. Germline V gene lookup returns CDR1 SGDLS and CDR2 YYNGEE. The length of the CDR3 is 16 residues.

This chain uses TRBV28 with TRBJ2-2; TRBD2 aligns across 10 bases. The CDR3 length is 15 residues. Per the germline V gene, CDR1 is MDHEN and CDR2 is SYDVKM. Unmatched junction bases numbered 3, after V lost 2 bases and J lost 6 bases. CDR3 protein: CASSLGLAGAGELFF. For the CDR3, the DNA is TGTGCCAGCAGTTTAGGGCTAGCGGGGGCCGGGGAGCTGTTTTTT.

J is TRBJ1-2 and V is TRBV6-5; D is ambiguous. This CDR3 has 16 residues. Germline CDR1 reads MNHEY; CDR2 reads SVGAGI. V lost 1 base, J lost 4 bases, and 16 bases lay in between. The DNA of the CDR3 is TGTGCCAGCAGTTACTTGAATATAGGGAGGCTCTATGGCTACACCTTC. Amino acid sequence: CASSYLNIGRLYGYTF.

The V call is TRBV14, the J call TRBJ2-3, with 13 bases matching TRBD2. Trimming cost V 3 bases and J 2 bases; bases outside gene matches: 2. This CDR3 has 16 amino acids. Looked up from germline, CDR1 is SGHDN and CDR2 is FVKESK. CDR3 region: CASSQTSGGITDTQYF. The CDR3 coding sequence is TGTGCCAGCAGCCAGACTAGCGGGGGGATCACAGATACGCAGTATTTT.

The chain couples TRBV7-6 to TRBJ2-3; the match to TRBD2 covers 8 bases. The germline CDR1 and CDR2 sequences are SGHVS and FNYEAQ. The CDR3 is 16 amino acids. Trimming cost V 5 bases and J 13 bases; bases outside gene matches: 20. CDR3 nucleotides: TGTGCCAGCAGCCCGACCTCTTCCGGGGGGGCCCCTCTCAAGTATTTT. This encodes CASSPTSSGGAPLKYF.

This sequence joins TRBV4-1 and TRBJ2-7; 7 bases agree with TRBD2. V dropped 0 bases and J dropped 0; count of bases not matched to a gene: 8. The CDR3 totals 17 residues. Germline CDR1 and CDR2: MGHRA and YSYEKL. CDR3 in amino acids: CASSQEWGGDLSYEQYF. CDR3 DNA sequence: TGCGCCAGCAGCCAAGAGTGGGGGGGGGACCTCTCCTACGAGCAGTACTTC.